Detailed here is one T cell receptor (beta chain). V lost 5 bases, J lost 3 bases, and 8 bases stayed unmatched. Germline V gene data show CDR1 as DFQATT and CDR2 as SNEGSKA (reference sequence). This CDR3 is 14 amino acids long. For the second PCR, which ran for 7 to 11 cycles, a sample-barcoded 5' primer and a J-beta primer mix were used. TCRdb independently ran MiXCR on the 5' RACE reads; one entry per CDR3 protein. The profile shows about 1,500,000 distinct CDR3 sequences, 42% of them singletons. The data were taken from a study of blood T cells in healthy people across ages. This chain connects TRBV20-1 to TRBJ2-7; TRBD1 agrees at 9 bases. The sample taken for sequencing was blood. This TCR was recovered from a woman aged 18-30 years in good health. For the CDR3, the DNA is TGCAGTGCTGGGACAGGGCCTTCTGTCTACGAGCAGTACTTC. This gives the protein CSAGTGPSVYEQYF.